The following is a TCR beta chain sequence with its context. TCRdb keeps only in-frame clones here, not all; method: immunoSEQ multiplex PCR. The top ten hold roughly 0.99% of the sample, which has around 92,000 clones, around 90% seen once. These data belong to a study of PD-L1 blockade in urothelial cancer. The time point denotes: pretreatment peripheral blood. Per-patient samples, pretreatment and on-treatment, numbered 1 to 8. The sample was PBMCs, taken around atezolizumab (anti-PD-L1) treatment. The receptor comes from a woman of 80 years or more with urothelial cancer.

CDR3 in DNA: TGTGCCAGCAGTTCCGGGACAGCTCCCTACGAGCAGTACTTC. This gives the protein CASSSGTAPYEQYF. This sequence joins TRBV28 and TRBJ2-7; 7 nucleotides agree with TRBD1. Germline CDR1 is MDHEN and CDR2 is SYDVKM. Trimming removed 4 bases from V and 2 bases from J; junction bases left unmatched: 5. CDR3 length: 14 residues.